The 24 T cell receptor beta chains below all came from one sample that was sequenced in a study of T-cell memory formation after mild COVID-19. From the 5' RACE reads, TCRdb called clonotypes with MiXCR, one entry per CDR3 protein. Of approximately 260,000 distinct CDR3 sequences listed, 16% are singletons. Sequencing used PBMCs or a T cell subset sorted from them (not recorded which). These TCRs come from a man in his late teens or twenties who had mild COVID-19 (a few samples of this study predate the infection). Cell type and time point are not known.

The chain is built from TRBV4-1 and TRBJ1-3, with D hard to call. This CDR3 comprises 18 residues. Trimming shortened V by 0 bases and J by 0 bases, and 15 bases separated the two germline ends. From germline, CDR1 is MGHRA and CDR2 YSYEKL. The CDR3 nucleotides are TGCGCCAGCAGCCAAGATCTGGTGCATTCTCTCTCTGGAAACACCATATATTTT. Encoded protein: CASSQDLVHSLSGNTIYF.

This chain connects TRBV7-2 to TRBJ2-2; perhaps TRBD2 as D (5 bases). The V gene's germline CDR1 is SGHTA and CDR2 FQGNSA. The CDR3 runs to 15 residues. V lost 3 bases and J lost 4, with 12 bases in between. The CDR3 sequence is CASSFLALTTGELFF. CDR3 nucleotide sequence: TGTGCCAGCAGCTTCCTAGCCCTCACCACCGGGGAGCTGTTTTTT.

By its share, this clonotype is medium-sized. The J gene is TRBJ2-3, the V gene TRBV7-8, with 10 bases aligning to TRBD2. V lost 5 bases and J lost 6; bases outside the gene matches: 8. Germline V gene sequence: CDR1 SGHVS, CDR2 FQNEAQ. The CDR3 runs 15 residues. In nucleotides, the CDR3 is TGTGCCAGCAGCCCCCAGCGGGGGGGCCGTGATACGCAGTATTTT. Its translation: CASSPQRGGRDTQYF.

This chain joins TRBV7-9 and TRBJ1-5; possible D gene TRBD1, 6 bases. The length of the CDR3 is 14 residues. Germline V CDR1 and CDR2: SEHNR, FQNEAQ (reference sequence). Trimming took off 5 bases at V and 1 base at J, with 9 bases between the two ends. Here the CDR3 DNA reads TGTGCCAGCAGCGAGGGGGGGAGCAATCAGCCCCAGCATTTT. Amino acid sequence: CASSEGGSNQPQHF.

The V and J genes are TRBV5-4 and TRBJ2-2; D assignment may be TRBD1 or TRBD2 (6 bases each). Trimming left V 3 bases short and J 4 bases short, with 16 bases between. Germline V gene lookup returns CDR1 SGHNT and CDR2 YYREEE (reference sequence). CDR3 length: 16 amino acids. DNA for the CDR3: TGTGCCAGCAGCTCGGGGGCAGGGGTCGGCACCGGGGAGCTGTTTTTT. This sequence encodes CASSSGAGVGTGELFF.

This clonotype was seen ten or more times. The rearrangement uses TRBV20-1 and TRBJ2-7; D remains unclear. Deletions cut 6 bases from V and 0 bases from J, with 12 bases between. The CDR3 runs to 13 residues. Germline V gene data show CDR1 as DFQATT and CDR2 as SNEGSKA (reference sequence). The CDR3 bases are TGCAGTGCCCCGTCCCTTGGCTCCTACGAGCAGTACTTC. Translating it yields CSAPSLGSYEQYF.

The V gene is TRBV2, the J gene TRBJ1-2; the D is unclear. CDR3 length: 16 residues. Germline assignment: CDR1 SNHLY and CDR2 FYNNEI. Between the trimmed V and J ends, which lost 7 bases and 1 base, there was a span of 19 bases. The CDR3 sequence is CASTLSPNLFNYGYTF. In nucleotides, the CDR3 is TGTGCCAGCACTCTCTCCCCAAATCTTTTTAACTATGGCTACACCTTC.

This chain uses TRBV4-3 with TRBJ1-2; TRBD1 is a possible D gene (5 bases). Germline CDR1 reads LGHNA; CDR2 reads YSLEER. Trimming took off 1 base at V and 3 bases at J, with 12 bases between the two ends. This CDR3 region has 15 residues. CDR3 amino acids: CASSQVGWGDYGYTF. DNA for the CDR3: TGCGCCAGCAGCCAAGTGGGGTGGGGGGACTATGGCTACACCTTC.

The sample holds a few counts of this clonotype. J is TRBJ2-5 and V is TRBV4-2, with D perhaps being TRBD1 or TRBD2 (5 bases each). Germline V gene lookup returns CDR1 LGHNA and CDR2 YNFKEQ. V shed 5 bases and J shed 3 bases, with 13 bases lying between them. CDR3 length equals 14 residues. CDR3 sequence: CASSARDVEETQYF. DNA of the CDR3: TGTGCCAGCAGCGCCCGGGACGTAGAAGAGACCCAGTACTTC.

The chain uses TRBV25-1 and TRBJ2-2; D may be TRBD2 (5 bases). This CDR3 contains 15 residues. Trimming took off 1 base at V and 1 base at J, with 7 bases between the two ends. Germline values: CDR1 MGHDK, CDR2 SYGVNS. The CDR3 nucleotides read TGTGCCAGCAGTGAATTTGGAGGGAACACCGGGGAGCTGTTTTTT. Protein sequence: CASSEFGGNTGELFF.

V and J are TRBV29-1 and TRBJ2-1, with 7 bases matching TRBD1. The end of the DNA fits TRBJ2-5 better, so the J call may be wrong. Germline values: CDR1 SQVTM, CDR2 ANQGSEA. The CDR3 loop spans 13 amino acids. CDR3 loop: CSVGDRYQETQYF. The CDR3 DNA follows: TGCAGCGTTGGGGACAGATACCAAGAGACCCAGTACTTC.

V usage is TRBV12-3 or TRBV12-4 and J usage is TRBJ2-1, with a possible D match to TRBD2 (6 bases). The CDR3 spans 14 residues. Trimming took off 2 bases at V and 4 bases at J, with 9 bases between the two ends. The CDR3 DNA follows: TGTGCCAGCAGTTTACGGGGGACTTACAATGAGCAGTTCTTC. Amino acids: CASSLRGTYNEQFF.

This clonotype turned up a few times. This sequence joins TRBV7-9 and TRBJ1-2, with no clear D. V was trimmed by 6 bases and J by 2 bases, leaving 10 bases between them. The germline V gene has CDR1 SEHNR and CDR2 FQNEAQ (reference sequence). The CDR3 extends over 13 amino acids. This CDR3 reads CASRPTANYGYTF. CDR3 nucleotides: TGTGCCAGCAGACCCACCGCAAACTATGGCTACACCTTC.

This sequence joins TRBV28 and TRBJ2-1; D not resolved. CDR3 size: 12 residues. Looked up from germline, CDR1 is MDHEN and CDR2 is SYDVKM. V was shortened by 7 bases and J by 12 bases, with 16 bases between the two germline ends. The DNA of the CDR3 is TGTGCCAGCAAGCTCAAGGCAGGTGGGCAGTTCTTC. It is translated as CASKLKAGGQFF.

This clonotype was seen more than once but under ten times. This chain uses TRBV7-3 with TRBJ2-3; 11 bases fit TRBD2. V was clipped by 6 bases and J by 8 bases; unmatched bases: 13. The CDR3 is 16 residues long. Looked up from germline, CDR1 is SGHTA and CDR2 is FQGTGA. CDR3 in amino acids: CASSFGSGGAFGTQYF. Written as DNA, the CDR3 is TGTGCCAGCAGTTTCGGTAGCGGGGGGGCGTTCGGTACGCAGTATTTT.

The genes are TRBV7-2 and TRBJ2-3, with TRBD2 matching over 7 bases. The CDR3 is 15 amino acids. V lost 6 bases to trimming and J lost 2 bases; unmatched junction nucleotides: 8. Germline values: CDR1 SGHTA, CDR2 FQGNSA. This CDR3 reads CASSMGGGYTDTQYF. The DNA of the CDR3 is TGTGCCAGCAGTATGGGCGGGGGATACACAGATACGCAGTATTTT.

This clonotype was counted a few times. This rearrangement joins TRBV20-1 to TRBJ2-5; 15 bases agree with TRBD2. This CDR3 region has 17 residues. The germline V gene has CDR1 DFQATT and CDR2 SNEGSKA (reference sequence). The V segment lost 0 bases and the J segment 5 bases; nucleotides outside the gene matches: 7. The chain's CDR3 is CSARDGLAGGPGETQYF. The CDR3 DNA reads as TGCAGTGCTAGAGACGGACTAGCGGGGGGGCCTGGGGAGACCCAGTACTTC.

The rearrangement uses TRBV5-6 and TRBJ2-4; 8 nucleotides match TRBD1. This CDR3 is 14 amino acids long. The ends lost 4 bases at V and 8 bases at J; junction bases unmatched: 8. Germline loops: CDR1 SGHDT, CDR2 YYEEEE. CDR3 in amino acids: CASSTGQGAHIQYF. Here the CDR3 DNA reads TGTGCCAGCAGCACTGGACAGGGCGCGCACATTCAGTACTTC.

This clonotype turned up a few times. The rearrangement joins TRBV7-8 to TRBJ2-1, with 8 bases lining up with TRBD1. The CDR3 totals 15 residues. V gave up 4 bases and J gave up 6 bases; unmatched junction bases: 8. Per germline, CDR1 SGHVS and CDR2 FQNEAQ. The CDR3 loop reads CASSSGQGLGNEQFF. CDR3 in DNA: TGTGCCAGCAGCTCCGGACAGGGCCTGGGCAATGAGCAGTTCTTC.

This clonotype was found a few times. The chain joins TRBV7-8 to TRBJ1-2; the match to TRBD1 covers 10 bases. The germline gives CDR1 SGHVS, CDR2 FQNEAQ. The CDR3 covers 16 residues. Trimming removed 0 bases from V and 8 bases from J; junction bases left unmatched: 9. CDR3 sequence: CASSLASRGDRGGYTF. In DNA form, the CDR3 reads TGTGCCAGCAGCTTAGCGAGTAGGGGGGACAGGGGAGGCTACACCTTC.

This clonotype was found a few times. J is TRBJ2-5 and V is TRBV5-1, with 8 bases aligning to TRBD2. The germline V gene has CDR1 SGHRS and CDR2 YFSETQ. V was clipped by 2 bases and J by 5 bases; unmatched bases: 8. The CDR3 totals 15 residues. Written as DNA, the CDR3 is TGCGCCAGCAGCTTCACGGGACTAGAGGCCGAGACCCAGTACTTC. Amino acid sequence: CASSFTGLEAETQYF.

The sample holds a few counts of this clonotype. The chain employs TRBV20-1 and TRBJ2-5, with 9 bases aligning to TRBD2. V dropped 4 bases and J dropped 2; count of bases not matched to a gene: 11. Germline loops: CDR1 DFQATT, CDR2 SNEGSKA (reference sequence). The CDR3 covers 16 residues. In DNA, the CDR3 is TGCAGTGCTAACGACGGGATGCGGGGGGGGCAAGAGACCCAGTACTTC. It specifies CSANDGMRGGQETQYF.

Many counts were recorded for this clonotype. The chain uses TRBV7-9 and TRBJ1-2, with D tentatively TRBD1 (6 bases). From germline, CDR1 is SEHNR and CDR2 FQNEAQ (reference sequence). The CDR3 is 16 amino acids. Trimming pared 3 bases from V and 3 bases from J, leaving 17 bases between. The CDR3 DNA follows: TGTGCCAGCAGCTTCACGCTTAACAGGGAGGACTATGGCTACACCTTC. This gives the protein CASSFTLNREDYGYTF.

This clonotype was found a few times. The V gene is TRBV7-6, the J gene TRBJ1-6, with D hard to call. CDR1 is SGHVS, CDR2 FNYEAQ, per germline. Trimming took 3 bases from V and 10 from J, leaving 10 bases between them. This CDR3 spans 13 amino acids. The CDR3 DNA reads as TGTGCCAGCAGCTTTAATGGGTTCTCACCCCTCCACTTT. Its translation: CASSFNGFSPLHF.